This T cell receptor beta chain came from a study of blood T cell repertoires in COVID-19. Whole-study context: Italy, Spain and the United States were the sources of the convalescent and acute COVID-19 samples.

With 4 bases clipped from V and 6 bases from J, the junction kept 9 bases outside the gene matches. The CDR3 is made up of 16 amino acids. The V gene's germline CDR1 is PRHDT and CDR2 FYEKMQ (reference sequence). How the authors handled the data: Amplification from reference gene primers served as the basis for estimated nucleated cell counts. The repertoire was sequenced with immunoSEQ multiplex PCR; TCRdb's copy has only in-frame clones and lacks some. That table is the source of V, J and clone size, and D and trimming were worked out from the DNA. The table lists about 190,000 clones, 70% to 90% of them singletons.

This rearrangement joins TRBV13 to TRBJ2-1; the match to TRBD1 covers 10 bases. The clonotype was recovered from a human donor in a cohort sampled during active COVID-19. Source material: peripheral blood. The CDR3, as DNA: TGTGCCAGCAGCTCTCCGGGACAGGGGTATTTCAATGAGCAGTTCTTC. Its translation is CASSSPGQGYFNEQFF. Using reference TRBV13 and TRBJ2-1 for the parts outside the CDR3, the full variable domain is AAGVIQSPRHLIKEKRETATLKCYPIPRHDTVYWYQQGPGQDPQFLISFYEKMQSDKGSIPDRFSAQQFSDYHSELNMSSLELGDSALYFCASSSPGQGYFNEQFFGPGTRLTVL.